This T cell receptor beta chain is drawn from a study of blood T cell repertoires in COVID-19. Germline-derived CDR1 and CDR2 are SGDLS and YYNGEE. The J segment lost 6 bases and the V segment lost 3 bases, leaving 7 bases of the junction unmatched. The CDR3 has 15 amino acids. In the study's own analysis: It was from reference gene primer amplification that nucleated cell counts were estimated. The repertoire was sequenced with immunoSEQ multiplex PCR; TCRdb's copy has only in-frame clones and lacks some. V, J and clone size derive from that table, while D and trimming were established from the DNA sequence. The repertoire holds 97,000 or so clones, approximately 92% seen once, with around 4% in the top ten.

The clonotype comes from a man aged 18 to 29 with acute or convalescent COVID-19. Sequenced: peripheral blood. The chain recombines TRBV9 with TRBJ2-7, with 12 bases fitting TRBD1. The CDR3, as DNA: TGTGCCAGCAGCGCATCCCCGGGACAGGGGGCCGAGCAGTACTTC. Amino acid sequence: CASSASPGQGAEQYF.